This TCR beta chain was sequenced for a study of STAT5B mutations in CD4+ large granular lymphocyte leukemia. This clone was seen once. Its antigen is not identified. V lost 4 bases and J lost 3, with 15 bases in between. The CDR3 sequence is 14 residues long. Germline V gives CDR1 SQVTM, CDR2 ANQGSEA. Authors' processing steps: Lowest detectable productive clonotype frequency was 2.59 x 10-5. The method was immunoSEQ multiplex PCR; TCRdb's version includes in-frame clones alone and lacks a portion of them. V and J calls and clone size follow that table, whereas D and trimming were derived from the DNA. The top ten clones hold around 2.6% of a sample with some 40,000 clones, 65% to 90% of them seen once. General study results and limits: 8/27 top patient clones versus 2/35 control clones were TRBV06-family. Approximately 25% of private leukemic clonotypes occurred rarely in other patients' non-leukemic repertoires. Patient CD4-sorted repertoires looked more clonal than healthy CD4+ repertoires, even without putative leukemic clones.

This receptor was identified in a human donor in good health. Sequenced: CD4+ T cells from blood buffy coats. This chain connects TRBV29-1 to TRBJ2-5, with a tentative D call TRBD1 (6 bases). The CDR3 spells CSVGAGAGEETQYF. CDR3 DNA sequence: TGCAGCGTTGGGGCAGGGGCAGGGGAAGAGACCCAGTACTTC.